This T cell receptor (beta chain) was identified in a study of blood T cell repertoires in COVID-19 (TCRdb year 2020). At the level of the whole study: ImmuneRACE Cohort 3 recovered participants were defined by two consecutive negative NP/OP PCR tests, healthcare professional clearance, or symptom resolution. A de-identified subject ID, COVID-19 status, age in years and sex were almost always included in the sample metadata. The repertoires were released in a freely available public database meant as a resource for research on the immune response to SARS-CoV-2. The samples were drawn from the first 160 participants of the ongoing ImmuneRACE study and from roughly 1,300 subjects provided by 6 global collaborators. Subjects who had been exposed to COVID-19, were actively infected with it, or had recovered from it provided the deeply sampled blood TCRbeta repertoires that made up the dataset. The prospective study material was composed of cDNA or gDNA derived from T cells, B-cell-depleted T cells, or PBMCs. Where available, HLA class I and class II types were obtained from metadata supplied by the sample provider rather than from assay-based typing. Samples from collaborators originated in the United States, Italy and Spain and spanned both the acute and convalescent phases of COVID-19. General conclusions and limits of the study: The amount of clinical and demographic metadata varied by source and participant and was provided uncurated.

Participants in the prospective study were enrolled through a virtual design, were aged about 18 to 100 years, and lived in roughly 24 United States geographic areas. In the prospective study, cohorts were assigned on the basis of participant-reported clinical history obtained from a screening survey and a study questionnaire. In the prospective study, mobile phlebotomists collected whole blood, serum and a nasopharyngeal or oropharyngeal swab from each participant. Participants in the prospective study had the option to provide additional blood draws and questionnaires over a roughly two-month period. Blood samples from the prospective study were shipped frozen or at room temperature prior to DNA extraction. TCRbeta CDR3 regions were amplified from genomic DNA by means of the immunoSEQ Assay, a bias-controlled multiplex PCR. The study's own analysis went as follows. Within the assay, amplification of reference gene primers was used to estimate how many nucleated cells each sample contained. To quantify the absolute abundance of each unique TCRbeta CDR3 rearrangement, sequence reads were collapsed and filtered. For each sample, productive Simpson clonality was calculated as the square root of Simpson's diversity index over productive rearrangements. What TCRdb holds here is the immuneACCESS table cut down to in-frame rearrangements. Part of the clones is not present; checked against another copy, under half of the missing clones reflect an unresolved V gene, and the others are unexplained. The DNA was the basis for D and trimming; V, J and clone size are from that table. The sample table lists hundreds of thousands of clones, 70% to 90% of them with a count of one. Of the sample, 3.1% is held by the ten largest clones.

As encoded in the germline V gene, CDR1 is MGHRA while CDR2 is YSYEKL. V is trimmed back by 4 bases and J by 2 bases, and the junction contains 6 bases that no gene match accounts for. Counted from cysteine to phenylalanine, this CDR3 has 15 amino acids. The retained sequence is limited to the CDR3, 45 bases, with the frame set at the first base. This clone was counted once. Its binding antigen is unknown. No base quality values were provided; no much bigger clone lies one nucleotide off. The chain links TRBV4-1 with TRBJ2-5; 8 bases in between match TRBD1. The sequenced sample consisted of PBMCs or T cells enriched from blood (not recorded which). The receptor was derived from a woman between 50 and 59 years old in a cohort exposed to, infected with or recovered from COVID-19 (not recorded which). In nucleotides, the sequence is TGCGCCAGCAGCCCGCTGGGGACAGGACAAGAGACCCAGTACTTC. It translates as CASSPLGTGQETQYF.